Shown below are 25 T cell receptor beta chains from a single sample sequenced in a study of cytomegalovirus exposure and HLA in healthy donors. PCR used 60 Vbeta primers and 13 Jbeta primers. Assay used: immunoSEQ multiplex PCR; TCRdb lists only in-frame clones, some missing. The table lists approximately 220,000 clones, about 80% of them singletons. Sequenced material: PBMCs. The receptors shown here come from a man aged 18 to 30 in good health and CMV-seronegative.

This chain connects TRBV11-3 to TRBJ2-2, with 7 bases that match TRBD1. CDR3 length: 15 residues. CDR1 and CDR2 from the germline V gene are SGHNT and YENEEA. J was trimmed by 1 base and V by 2 bases; bases with no gene match: 1. The CDR3 DNA reads TGTGCCAGCAGCTTACGGACAGGGAACACCGGGGAGCTGTTTTTT. Its protein product is CASSLRTGNTGELFF.

The genes are TRBV7-6 and TRBJ2-1, with D perhaps matching TRBD2 (6 bases). CDR1 SGHVS and CDR2 FNYEAQ come from the germline V gene. There are 13 residues in the CDR3. V lost 8 bases and J lost 7, with 15 bases in between. This CDR3 reads CASVGWGVNEQFF. CDR3 nucleotide sequence: TGTGCCAGCGTGGGCTGGGGGGTGAATGAGCAGTTCTTC.

This chain connects TRBV30 to TRBJ1-5, with D hard to call. V lost 3 bases to trimming and J lost 3 bases, with 6 bases between them. The CDR3 contains 12 residues. Germline CDR1 GTSNPN, CDR2 SVGIG (reference sequence). The CDR3 nucleotides read TGTGCCTGGAGCCGTTACAATCAGCCCCAGCATTTT. Its protein product is CAWSRYNQPQHF.

V is TRBV7-8 and J is TRBJ2-1; D is unclear. Germline V gene lookup returns CDR1 SGHVS and CDR2 FQNEAQ. The V and J ends lost 3 bases and 3 bases respectively, with 9 bases between them. This CDR3 has 14 amino acids. The CDR3 protein is CASSLLVSYNEQFF. In DNA, the CDR3 is TGTGCCAGCAGCTTGCTAGTGAGCTACAATGAGCAGTTCTTC.

This clone has just a few counts. The J gene is TRBJ2-1, the V gene TRBV2; 9 bases align to TRBD2. Germline V gene data show CDR1 as SNHLY and CDR2 as FYNNEI. The ends lost 3 bases at V and 4 bases at J; junction bases unmatched: 4. The CDR3 contains 15 residues. The CDR3 protein is CASSDLAGEYNEQFF. The CDR3 DNA reads as TGTGCCAGCAGTGACTTAGCGGGGGAGTACAATGAGCAGTTCTTC.

The chain recombines TRBV2 with TRBJ2-7; TRBD1 might be the D (5 bases). CDR3 length: 14 amino acids. The germline gives CDR1 SNHLY, CDR2 FYNNEI. V was trimmed by 0 bases and J by 3 bases, leaving 9 bases between them. DNA of the CDR3: TGTGCCAGCAGTGAAGCGGGCAGGGACTACGAGCAGTACTTC. It codes for CASSEAGRDYEQYF.

There are a few counts of this clone. The chain has TRBV9 and TRBJ2-2; the match to TRBD2 covers 13 bases. CDR1 is SGDLS, CDR2 YYNGEE, per germline. This CDR3 region has 18 residues. The V gene end was trimmed by 4 bases and the J gene end by 0 bases; junction bases not matched to a gene: 6. The CDR3: CASSFRTSGGANTGELFF. CDR3 sequence (DNA): TGTGCCAGCAGCTTTCGGACTAGCGGGGGAGCGAACACCGGGGAGCTGTTTTTT.

The chain combines TRBV25-1 with TRBJ2-1, with D possibly being TRBD2 (5 bases). Germline values: CDR1 MGHDK, CDR2 SYGVNS. The V and J ends lost 5 bases and 6 bases respectively, with 8 bases between them. The CDR3 runs 12 residues. Here the CDR3 DNA reads TGTGCCAGCAGTAGGACTTCCAATGAGCAGTTCTTC. Its protein product is CASSRTSNEQFF.

The V and J genes are TRBV5-1 and TRBJ2-3, with 10 bases that match TRBD1. The CDR3 contains 15 residues. V shed 4 bases and J 1 base; nucleotides not matched to a gene: 3. Germline V lookup: CDR1 SGHRS, CDR2 YFSETQ. Written as DNA, the CDR3 is TGCGCCAGCAGCGGACAGGGGGGAGGCACAGATACGCAGTATTTT. Translating it yields CASSGQGGGTDTQYF. Full variable domain (missing parts from reference TRBV5-1 and TRBJ2-3): KAGVTQTPRYLIKTRGQQVTLSCSPISGHRSVSWYQQTPGQGLQFLFEYFSETQRNKGNFPGRFSGRQFSNSRSEMNVSTLELGDSALYLCASSGQGGGTDTQYFGPGTRLTVL.

The chain employs TRBV5-1 and TRBJ2-2, with TRBD2 matching over 8 bases. This CDR3 contains 18 residues. The V and J ends lost 4 bases and 1 base, in that order; junction bases with no gene match: 12. Looked up from germline, CDR1 is SGHRS and CDR2 is YFSETQ. DNA of the CDR3: TGCGCCAGCAGCCCCCCCAATTGGCTAGCGGGGAACACCGGGGAGCTGTTTTTT. Translation gives CASSPPNWLAGNTGELFF.

This clone was detected a few times. The chain couples TRBV18 to TRBJ2-5; D is uncertain. Trimming removed 1 base at V and 0 bases at J, with 12 bases between. The CDR3 is 16 residues long. Looked up from germline, CDR1 is KGHSH and CDR2 is LQKENI. Written as DNA, the CDR3 is TGTGCCAGCTCACCACGCGGTGGGTGGAACCAAGAGACCCAGTACTTC. It translates to CASSPRGGWNQETQYF.

The chain uses TRBV19 and TRBJ1-5; D possibly corresponds to TRBD1 (6 bases). V lost 5 bases to trimming and J lost 6 bases, with 17 bases between them. Germline values: CDR1 LNHDA, CDR2 SQIVND (reference sequence). This CDR3 has 15 residues. The CDR3 region is CASSPREGEGQPQHF. The CDR3 DNA sequence: TGTGCCAGTAGTCCAAGGGAGGGGGAGGGTCAGCCCCAGCATTTT.

This clone has a handful of counts. The chain recombines TRBV7-9 with TRBJ1-1; TRBD1 might be the D (6 bases). This CDR3 contains 14 residues. From germline, CDR1 is SEHNR and CDR2 FQNEAQ (reference sequence). V lost 3 bases to trimming and J lost 0 bases, with 8 bases between them. The CDR3, as DNA: TGTGCCAGCAGCTTGGGACACATGAACACTGAAGCTTTCTTT. Translated, it gives CASSLGHMNTEAFF.

J is TRBJ2-7 and V is TRBV5-1; D is possibly TRBD1 (6 bases). Germline CDR1 SGHRS, CDR2 YFSETQ. The CDR3 contains 14 residues. V was shortened by 3 bases and J by 4 bases, with 14 bases between the two germline ends. For the CDR3, the DNA is TGCGCCAGCAGCTCGCGGCCCAGGGGTTACGAGCAGTACTTC. Amino acids: CASSSRPRGYEQYF.

The rearrangement links TRBV4-3 to TRBJ2-1; the match to TRBD2 covers 8 bases. The V and J ends lost 0 bases and 5 bases, in that order; junction bases with no gene match: 12. The CDR3 length is 18 residues. Germline CDR1 is LGHNA and CDR2 is YSLEER. CDR3 nucleotide sequence: TGCGCCAGCAGCCAAGAGTCCTGGGCCACTAGCGGTAACAATGAGCAGTTCTTC. This encodes CASSQESWATSGNNEQFF.

This rearrangement joins TRBV5-1 to TRBJ2-2, with 10 bases that match TRBD2. The germline CDR1 and CDR2 sequences are SGHRS and YFSETQ. The CDR3 loop spans 16 amino acids. The J segment lost 0 bases and the V segment lost 4 bases, leaving 3 bases of the junction unmatched. The CDR3 loop reads CASSHGLAANTGELFF. DNA for the CDR3: TGCGCCAGCAGCCATGGACTAGCGGCGAACACCGGGGAGCTGTTTTTT.

The CDR3 coding sequence is TGTGCCAGCAGCCCACAGGGGAGCGGTGAGCAGTTCTTC. It yields the protein CASSPQGSGEQFF. This chain links TRBV14 with TRBJ2-1; 7 positions match TRBD1. Germline loops: CDR1 SGHDN, CDR2 FVKESK. J was trimmed by 9 bases and V by 4 bases; bases with no gene match: 6. This CDR3 is built from 13 residues.

The rearrangement joins TRBV5-1 to TRBJ1-6, with unresolved D. The CDR3 sequence is 16 residues long. Germline assignment: CDR1 SGHRS and CDR2 YFSETQ. Trimming cost V 0 bases and J 7 bases, with 14 bases left between them. The CDR3 nucleotides read TGCGCCAGCAGCTTGGGCGGGGTATTGACAAATTCACCCCTCCACTTT. The encoded protein is CASSLGGVLTNSPLHF.

The chain employs TRBV15 and TRBJ1-2; unclear D gene. CDR3 length: 18 residues. V lost 1 base, J lost 5 bases, and 23 bases lay in between. CDR1 is LNHNV and CDR2 is YYDKDF in the germline V gene (reference sequence). The CDR3 loop is CATSRVRGGNKNPYGYTF. The CDR3 DNA sequence: TGTGCCACCAGCAGAGTCCGTGGAGGGAATAAGAATCCTTATGGCTACACCTTC.

This chain links TRBV6-1 with TRBJ2-1; TRBD2 matches at 9 bases. V gave up 10 bases and J gave up 10 bases; unmatched junction bases: 5. The CDR3 is 11 amino acids. Germline V lookup: CDR1 MNHNS, CDR2 SASEGT. In nucleotides, the CDR3 is TGTGCCACCTTCGGACTAGCGGAGCAGTTCTTC. It codes for CATFGLAEQFF.

The chain is built from TRBV11-3 and TRBJ2-1; TRBD2 agrees at 8 bases. Per germline, CDR1 SGHNT and CDR2 YENEEA. This CDR3 is built from 15 residues. Unmatched junction bases numbered 5, after V lost 3 bases and J lost 4 bases. DNA of the CDR3: TGTGCCAGCAGCTTTAGGCGGGGGGCGTACAATGAGCAGTTCTTC. Translation gives CASSFRRGAYNEQFF. The complete variable domain, with remaining parts taken from reference TRBV11-3 and TRBJ2-1, reads EAGVVQSPRYKIIEKKQPVAFWCNPISGHNTLYWYLQNLGQGPELLIRYENEEAVDDSQLPKDRFSAERLKGVDSTLKIQPAELGDSAVYLCASSFRRGAYNEQFFGPGTRLTVL.

The chain uses TRBV28 and TRBJ2-7; 8 nucleotides match TRBD2. With V trimmed by 2 bases and J by 2 bases, 8 bases remained unmatched. CDR1 is MDHEN, CDR2 SYDVKM, per germline. CDR3 size: 16 residues. The DNA for the CDR3 is TGTGCCAGCAGTTTACCCACTAGCGGAGGCCCCTACGAGCAGTACTTC. It codes for CASSLPTSGGPYEQYF.

This chain joins TRBV30 and TRBJ2-7, with no clear D. The CDR3 sequence is 12 residues long. V lost 1 base and J 1 base, leaving 5 bases between the germline ends. Germline V gene data show CDR1 as GTSNPN and CDR2 as SVGIG (reference sequence). Here the CDR3 reads CAWSEASYEQYF. DNA for the CDR3: TGTGCCTGGAGTGAAGCGTCCTACGAGCAGTACTTC. Supplemented by reference TRBV30 and TRBJ2-7, the full variable domain reads SQTIHQWPATLVQPVGSPLSLECTVEGTSNPNLYWYRQAAGRGLQLLFYSVGIGQISSEVPQNLSASRPQDRQFILSSKKLLLSDSGFYLCAWSEASYEQYFGPGTRLTVT.

This chain uses TRBV30 with TRBJ2-5, with TRBD2 matching over 12 bases. With V trimmed by 0 bases and J by 1 base, 15 bases remained unmatched. Germline CDR1 reads GTSNPN; CDR2 reads SVGIG (reference sequence). The CDR3 is made up of 20 amino acids. CDR3 in amino acids: CAWSVRWALRLAGVQETQYF. The CDR3 region has the DNA TGTGCCTGGAGTGTACGATGGGCTCTCAGACTAGCGGGGGTCCAAGAGACCCAGTACTTC.

This clone was observed a single time. This rearrangement joins TRBV5-8 to TRBJ2-1; 9 positions agree with TRBD1. Germline V lookup: CDR1 SGHTS, CDR2 YDEGEE. V was pared by 7 bases and J by 6 bases, with 11 bases of the junction left unmatched. The length of the CDR3 is 15 residues. The CDR3 coding sequence is TGTGCCAGCCGCCTCCCGGGACAGGGTATCAATGAGCAGTTCTTC. It translates to CASRLPGQGINEQFF.